This T cell receptor beta chain was profiled in a study of tumor-infiltrating lymphocytes in primary liver carcinoma. Germline V lookup: CDR1 SEHNR, CDR2 FQNEAQ (reference sequence). This CDR3 has 16 residues. Each 20-30 mg portion of unsorted bulk tissue served as the source for co-extraction of RNA and DNA. About this clonotype: One end of the junction does not line up with germline, which may come from a read error.

A primer in the constant region served to generate TCR beta cDNA from about 480 ng of total RNA. It was through three nested multiplex PCR rounds of slightly modified ARM-PCR that TCR beta libraries arose. The two initial PCR rounds, roughly 9 cycles each, used TRBV1-TRBV30 forward and C-beta reverse primers. TCRdb independently ran MiXCR on the multiplex PCR reads; one entry per CDR3 protein. Of about 84,000 distinct CDR3 sequences in the sample, about three quarters are singletons; the top ten hold approximately 19%. The sample taken for sequencing was liver tumor tissue from sampling region 1. Subset in this sample: tumor region T1, superior pole. J is TRBJ1-4 and V is TRBV7-9; 8 bases are shared with TRBD1. This clonotype was obtained from a man in his forties or fifties with primary liver carcinoma and hepatitis B virus infection. CDR3 DNA: TGTACCAGTAGCTTCGACTTGGACAGGGTCGGTGAAAAACTGTTTTTT. Translated: CTSSFDLDRVGEKLFF. Drawing the rest from reference TRBV7-9 and TRBJ1-4, the complete variable domain is DTGVSQNPRHKITKRGQNVTFRCDPISEHNRLYWYRQTLGQGPEFLTYFQNEAQLEKSRLLSDRFSAERPKGSFSTLEIQRTEQGDSAMYLCTSSFDLDRVGEKLFFGSGTQLSVL.